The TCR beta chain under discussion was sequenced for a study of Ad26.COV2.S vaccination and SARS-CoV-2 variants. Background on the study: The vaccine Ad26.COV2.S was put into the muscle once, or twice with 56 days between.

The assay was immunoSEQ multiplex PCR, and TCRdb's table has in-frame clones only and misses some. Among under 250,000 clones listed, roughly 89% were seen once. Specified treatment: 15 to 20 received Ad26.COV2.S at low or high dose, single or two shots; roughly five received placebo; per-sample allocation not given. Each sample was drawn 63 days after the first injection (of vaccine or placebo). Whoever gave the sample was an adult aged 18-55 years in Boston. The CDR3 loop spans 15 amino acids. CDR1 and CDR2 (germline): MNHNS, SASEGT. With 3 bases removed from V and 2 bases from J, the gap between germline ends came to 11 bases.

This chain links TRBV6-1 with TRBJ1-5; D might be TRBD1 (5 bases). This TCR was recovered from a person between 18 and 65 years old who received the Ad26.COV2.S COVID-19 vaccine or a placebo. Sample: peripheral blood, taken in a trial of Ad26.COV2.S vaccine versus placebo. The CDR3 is CASSDTPGGNQPQHF. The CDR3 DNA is TGTGCCAGCAGTGATACTCCGGGGGGCAATCAGCCCCAGCATTTT.